These T cell receptor beta chains were read from a single sample in a study of regulatory T cells in long-lasting Graves disease. TCRdb redid the calling of the multiplex PCR reads with MiXCR, one entry per CDR3 protein. The sample consists of 350,000 to 450,000 distinct CDR3 sequences, 14% to 15% of them appearing once. The same data also went into a second study, on T cells in Graves' hyperthyroidism and ophthalmopathy.

The sequenced sample was peripheral blood mononuclear cells (PBMCs), obtained at new diagnosis, from a patient treated with antithyroid drugs. These receptors all come from a woman younger than 45 with Graves disease. The CDR3 runs from the conserved cysteine through the conserved F or W. A D gene is named only where the DNA matches it firmly. Size is stated for part of the rows, as once, few or many counts, or as a class when the clone is expanded.

14	few	TRBV5-1	.	TRBJ2-2	CASTIGGNTGELFF	TGCGCCAGCACAATCGGTGGAAACACCGGGGAGCTGTTTTTT
15	many	TRBV28	TRBD1	TRBJ2-7	CASSHGTEKAYEQYF	TGTGCCAGCAGCCATGGGACAGAAAAAGCCTACGAGCAGTACTTC
17	many	TRBV7-8	.	TRBJ1-5	CASSLGSGPLSRQPQHF	TGTGCCAGCAGCTTAGGCTCGGGTCCCCTATCGCGTCAGCCCCAGCATTTT
15	many	TRBV30	TRBD2	TRBJ2-1	CAYVAGGAPYNEQFF	TGTGCCTACGTAGCGGGAGGAGCCCCCTACAATGAGCAGTTCTTC
14	many	TRBV20-1	TRBD2	TRBJ2-5	CSAPAPSGRETQYF	TGCAGTGCGCCAGCCCCTAGCGGGAGGGAGACCCAGTACTTC
16	.	TRBV29-1	.	TRBJ1-2	CSVEDRGGGALNGYTF	TGCAGCGTTGAAGATCGCGGGGGGGGGGCCCTCAATGGCTACACCTTC
16	many	TRBV18	.	TRBJ2-1	CASSPPGLGRDNEQFF	TGTGCCAGCTCACCACCCGGACTCGGGCGGGACAATGAGCAGTTCTTC
15	few	TRBV5-1	.	TRBJ1-3	CASSPTQTAGNTIYF	TGCGCCAGCAGCCCCACCCAGACGGCTGGAAACACCATATATTTT
14	many	TRBV7-9	.	TRBJ2-7	CASSSRTRAYEQYF	TGTGCCAGCAGCTCCAGAACCAGGGCTTACGAGCAGTACTTC
13	.	TRBV20-1	.	TRBJ1-1	CSAAGLLNTEAFF	TGCAGTGCAGCGGGACTCTTGAACACTGAAGCTTTCTTT
15	once	TRBV20-1	.	TRBJ1-5	CSARGRTRVGQPQHF	TGCAGTGCTAGGGGCAGGACTAGGGTCGGTCAGCCCCAGCATTTT
13	few	TRBV29-1	.	TRBJ1-1	CSVERHRNTEAFF	TGCAGCGTTGAACGACACAGGAACACTGAAGCTTTCTTT
18	.	TRBV5-1	TRBD2	TRBJ2-1	CASSLTPSSPGRVYEQFF	TGCGCCAGCAGCTTAACTCCAAGCAGTCCAGGGAGGGTCTACGAGCAGTTCTTC